The 32 T cell receptor beta chains given below trace back to one sample, sequenced in a study of Ad26.COV2.S vaccination and SARS-CoV-2 variants (dated by TCRdb to the early 2020s). The protocol used for the library was the immunoSEQ multiplex PCR assay. TCRdb took this table from immuneACCESS and kept in-frame rearrangements with V and J called. Such tables lack part of the clones; where checked against another copy, unresolved V genes explain under half of the gap, and the rest is unexplained. Across this sample there are around 300,000 clones, with around 90% seen only once. The top ten clones comprise around 6.4% of the sample. Explained via the paper, the treatment or condition label denotes: around 19 received Ad26.COV2.S at low or high dose, single or two shots; about 5 received placebo; per-sample allocation not given. For vaccine and placebo recipients, the sequenced repertoires came from samples collected on day 63 after the first injection.

The sample was peripheral blood, taken in a trial of Ad26.COV2.S vaccine versus placebo. These receptor sequences come from a person between 18 and 60 years old who received the Ad26.COV2.S COVID-19 vaccine or a placebo.

The chain recombines TRBV5-1 with TRBJ1-6; D unresolved. Germline V lookup: CDR1 SGHRS, CDR2 YFSETQ. V lost 4 bases and J 10 bases, leaving 12 bases between the germline ends. There are 13 residues in the CDR3. CDR3 protein: CASSPSEESPLHF. CDR3 coding DNA: TGCGCCAGCAGCCCATCAGAAGAATCACCCCTCCACTTT.

This chain uses TRBV10-2 with TRBJ2-7; D is unclear. CDR1 is WSHSY and CDR2 is SAAADI in the germline V gene. Trimming pared 7 bases from V and 1 base from J, leaving 11 bases between. This CDR3 is built from 13 residues. Here the CDR3 DNA reads TGCGCCAGCACGTCGGGTGAGTCCTACGAGCAGTACTTC. Amino acids: CASTSGESYEQYF.

V usage is TRBV7-9 and J usage is TRBJ2-7, with 8 bases lining up with TRBD1. CDR1 SEHNR and CDR2 FQNEAQ come from the germline V gene (reference sequence). J was trimmed by 2 bases and V by 2 bases; bases with no gene match: 8. CDR3 size: 16 residues. CDR3 DNA sequence: TGTGCCAGCAGCTTAAACCGTGGACAGGGTACCTACGAGCAGTACTTC. Translated: CASSLNRGQGTYEQYF.

The genes are TRBV5-6 and TRBJ1-5; no clear D gene. CDR1 and CDR2 (germline): SGHDT, YYEEEE. The V end was cut by 4 bases, the J end by 1 base, with 12 bases between. The CDR3 contains 15 residues. The CDR3 spells CASSRTPMSNQPQHF. DNA for the CDR3: TGTGCCAGCAGCCGCACCCCGATGAGCAATCAGCCCCAGCATTTT.

This chain joins TRBV7-3 and TRBJ1-1; D is ambiguous. The CDR3 spans 13 residues. Trimming took off 2 bases at V and 1 base at J, with 5 bases between the two ends. Germline V gene lookup returns CDR1 SGHTA and CDR2 FQGTGA. The CDR3 loop is CASSLERNTEAFF. The CDR3 region has the DNA TGTGCCAGCAGCTTAGAACGGAACACTGAAGCTTTCTTT.

The chain is built from TRBV7-9 and TRBJ1-5, with TRBD1 identical over 10 bases. Germline lookup yields CDR1 SEHNR and CDR2 FQNEAQ (reference sequence). J was trimmed by 0 bases and V by 5 bases; bases with no gene match: 4. CDR3 length: 16 residues. CDR3 nucleotides: TGTGCCAGCAGCCAAGGGACAGGGGATAGCAATCAGCCCCAGCATTTT. Protein product: CASSQGTGDSNQPQHF.

This clone has just one count. V gene TRBV27 combines with J gene TRBJ2-7; D may be TRBD2 (6 bases). CDR3 size: 15 residues. CDR1 and CDR2 (germline): MNHEY, SMNVEV (reference sequence). Trimming took off 5 bases at V and 0 bases at J, with 14 bases between the two ends. CDR3 DNA sequence: TGTGCCAGCAGTCTCCAAGCGGGCAGCTCCTACGAGCAGTACTTC. Translation: CASSLQAGSSYEQYF.

The chain combines TRBV25-1 with TRBJ1-3, with D hard to call. Deletions cut 6 bases from V and 2 bases from J, with 8 bases between. CDR3 length: 13 residues. Germline lookup yields CDR1 MGHDK and CDR2 SYGVNS. Here the CDR3 DNA reads TGTGCCAGCAGATTTGGGCCTGGAAACACCATATATTTT. It codes for CASRFGPGNTIYF.

CDR3 residues: CASSDPGQNTGELFF. The DNA for the CDR3 is TGTGCCAGCAGTGATCCGGGACAAAACACCGGGGAGCTGTTTTTT. The V gene is TRBV2, the J gene TRBJ2-2, with D perhaps TRBD1 (6 bases). The CDR3 runs to 15 residues. Germline V gives CDR1 SNHLY, CDR2 FYNNEI. Trimming left V 3 bases short and J 2 bases short, with 10 bases between.

Written as DNA, the CDR3 is TGTGCCAGCGGACAAGAGACCTATGGCTACACCTTC. Amino acids: CASGQETYGYTF. This chain joins TRBV9 and TRBJ1-2; a weak D match, TRBD1 (5 bases). This CDR3 comprises 12 residues. CDR1 SGDLS and CDR2 YYNGEE come from the germline V gene. V lost 7 bases, J lost 4 bases, and 11 bases lay in between.

The chain links TRBV4-3 to TRBJ1-1; no clear D. The CDR3 is 13 residues long. The V and J ends lost 1 base and 6 bases respectively, with 9 bases between them. CDR1 and CDR2 (germline): LGHNA, YSLEER. CDR3 protein: CASSQVGNSEAFF. For the CDR3, the DNA is TGCGCCAGCAGCCAAGTAGGAAATTCTGAAGCTTTCTTT.

The chain links TRBV6-2 or TRBV6-3 to TRBJ2-2, with TRBD2 as a possible D gene (6 bases). This CDR3 spans 16 amino acids. Germline loops: CDR1 MNHEY, CDR2 SVGEGT. The V end was cut by 2 bases, the J end by 2 bases, with 12 bases between. CDR3 region: CASSYLTGVNTGELFF. The CDR3 nucleotides read TGTGCCAGCAGTTACCTGACGGGGGTCAACACCGGGGAGCTGTTTTTT.

The sample holds one count of this clone. This rearrangement joins TRBV5-1 to TRBJ1-3, with D possibly matching TRBD1 (6 bases). Trimming cost V 4 bases and J 4 bases, with 18 bases left between them. The CDR3 loop spans 16 amino acids. Germline CDR1 reads SGHRS; CDR2 reads YFSETQ. The CDR3 sequence: CASSKTAGDSGNTIYF. CDR3 nucleotide sequence: TGCGCCAGCAGCAAGACAGCAGGGGATTCAGGAAACACCATATATTTT.

For this clone: The same CDR3 can be traced to other DNA sequences in this sample. This chain connects TRBV18 to TRBJ1-5; no clear D gene. Looked up from germline, CDR1 is KGHSH and CDR2 is LQKENI. The CDR3 is made up of 12 amino acids. The V and J ends lost 3 bases and 4 bases respectively, with 4 bases between them. For the CDR3, the DNA is TGTGCCAGCTCACCGTCGAATCAGCCCCAGCATTTT. The encoded protein is CASSPSNQPQHF.

The rearrangement joins TRBV4-1 to TRBJ1-4, with TRBD1 as a possible D gene (6 bases). This CDR3 is 13 amino acids long. Trimming removed 3 bases at V and 11 bases at J, with 13 bases between. Germline loops: CDR1 MGHRA, CDR2 YSYEKL. CDR3 amino acids: CASSHEITGKLFF. In nucleotides, the CDR3 is TGCGCCAGCAGCCACGAAATTACAGGGAAACTGTTTTTT.

V and J are TRBV5-1 and TRBJ1-3; 9 bases align to TRBD1. Trimming removed 0 bases from V and 0 bases from J; junction bases left unmatched: 1. From germline, CDR1 is SGHRS and CDR2 YFSETQ. The CDR3 extends over 16 amino acids. The CDR3 coding sequence is TGCGCCAGCAGCTTGGGGGACAGGGCCTCTGGAAACACCATATATTTT. This codes for CASSLGDRASGNTIYF.

The chain links TRBV14 to TRBJ1-2; 8 positions agree with TRBD1. This CDR3 contains 15 residues. Per germline, CDR1 SGHDN and CDR2 FVKESK. With 0 bases clipped from V and 11 bases from J, the junction kept 11 bases outside the gene matches. The CDR3 loop is CASSQDTGGTGGYTF. The DNA for the CDR3 is TGTGCCAGCAGCCAAGATACCGGGGGGACAGGTGGATACACCTTC.

This chain joins TRBV10-3 and TRBJ2-7; tentative D call: TRBD1 (6 bases). This CDR3 region has 12 residues. V was trimmed by 10 bases and J by 2 bases, leaving 12 bases between them. Germline V gene data show CDR1 as ENHRY and CDR2 as SYGVKD. The CDR3 bases are TGTGCCACCTATCGACAGGCCTACGAGCAGTACTTC. It encodes CATYRQAYEQYF.

The chain uses TRBV20-1 and TRBJ1-6; D call uncertain. Trimming pared 3 bases from V and 8 bases from J, leaving 5 bases between. In germline, CDR1 is DFQATT, CDR2 SNEGSKA (reference sequence). The CDR3 length is 11 residues. This CDR3 is CSASEDSPLHF. The CDR3 DNA follows: TGCAGTGCTAGTGAGGATTCACCCCTCCACTTT.

V usage is TRBV27 and J usage is TRBJ1-1; D is ambiguous. Per the germline V gene, CDR1 is MNHEY and CDR2 is SMNVEV (reference sequence). The V and J ends lost 5 bases and 3 bases respectively, with 16 bases between them. The CDR3 is made up of 15 amino acids. The CDR3 DNA follows: TGTGCCAGCAGTCCTCTCGTGAAGCTCCACACTGAAGCTTTCTTT. Translating gives CASSPLVKLHTEAFF.

This chain uses TRBV11-2 with TRBJ1-5; D is unclear. The CDR3 has 14 residues. Germline V CDR1 and CDR2: SGHAT, FQNNGV. Trimming stripped 3 bases from V and 6 bases from J, with 12 bases between. CDR3 sequence (DNA): TGTGCCAGCAGCTTTTCAGGAACCGGTCAGCCCCAGCATTTT. This translates into CASSFSGTGQPQHF.

The CDR3 here is CASSQTGGAGGYTF. For the CDR3, the DNA is TGTGCCAGCAGCCAAACAGGGGGCGCCGGCGGCTACACCTTC. This chain uses TRBV7-2 with TRBJ1-2; TRBD1 matches at 9 bases. Losses at the gene ends were 5 bases for V and 8 bases for J; bases not matched to a gene: 9. CDR1 and CDR2 (germline): SGHTA, FQGNSA. The CDR3 has 14 residues.

This chain joins TRBV7-3 and TRBJ1-2; a possible D gene is TRBD1 (5 bases). Germline V gene data show CDR1 as SGHTA and CDR2 as FQGTGA. Between the trimmed V and J ends, which lost 2 bases and 4 bases, there was a span of 14 bases. CDR3 length: 15 residues. CDR3 in DNA: TGTGCCAGCAGCTTAGGGGCAGCGACTCTCTATGGCTACACCTTC. Protein product: CASSLGAATLYGYTF.

The chain has TRBV19 and TRBJ1-2; 8 nucleotides match TRBD1. V lost 0 bases and J lost 3; bases outside the gene matches: 6. CDR3 length: 16 residues. CDR1 is LNHDA, CDR2 SQIVND, per germline (reference sequence). The DNA for the CDR3 is TGTGCCAGTAGTATAGAACCCGGACAGGGATACTATGGCTACACCTTC. It is translated as CASSIEPGQGYYGYTF.

The genes are TRBV7-2 and TRBJ2-3; 9 bases map to TRBD2. The CDR3 runs 15 residues. Germline loops: CDR1 SGHTA, CDR2 FQGNSA. V lost 5 bases to trimming and J lost 8 bases; unmatched junction nucleotides: 11. CDR3 sequence: CASSERGLASGTQYF. DNA for the CDR3: TGTGCCAGCAGCGAGAGGGGACTAGCCTCGGGTACGCAGTATTTT.

This clone appeared a few times. The chain recombines TRBV19 with TRBJ2-2, with 10 bases fitting TRBD1. The CDR3 contains 14 residues. Trimming at V came to 7 bases and at J to 4 bases, leaving 3 bases not matched to a gene. Germline CDR1 and CDR2: LNHDA and SQIVND (reference sequence). The CDR3 coding sequence is TGTGCCAGTATCCGGGACAGGGGCACCGGGGAGCTGTTTTTT. Protein sequence: CASIRDRGTGELFF. The full variable domain, with the rest looked up from reference TRBV19 and TRBJ2-2, is DGGITQSPKYLFRKEGQNVTLSCEQNLNHDAMYWYRQDPGQGLRLIYYSQIVNDFQKGDIAEGYSVSREKKESFPLTVTSAQKNPTAFYLCASIRDRGTGELFFGEGSRLTVL.

The chain's CDR3 is CATSRDKQGGGAFF. The CDR3 nucleotides are TGTGCCACCAGCAGAGATAAACAGGGCGGTGGAGCTTTCTTT. V gene TRBV15 combines with J gene TRBJ1-1, with D possibly being TRBD1 (6 bases). From germline, CDR1 is LNHNV and CDR2 YYDKDF (reference sequence). Trimming took off 0 bases at V and 10 bases at J, with 15 bases between the two ends. The CDR3 totals 14 residues.

This clone was seen a single time. The chain is built from TRBV19 and TRBJ1-3, with unresolved D. V was clipped by 4 bases and J by 3 bases, with 7 bases between them. This CDR3 contains 13 residues. Germline assignment: CDR1 LNHDA and CDR2 SQIVND (reference sequence). The CDR3 DNA reads TGTGCCAGTAGTAGAATTAATGGAAACACCATATATTTT. It translates to CASSRINGNTIYF.

The chain recombines TRBV3-1 (or the pseudogene TRBV3-2) with TRBJ1-2; D is possibly TRBD1 (6 bases). CDR3 length equals 16 residues. From germline, CDR1 is LGHDT and CDR2 YNNKEL (reference sequence). The V end was cut by 3 bases, the J end by 2 bases, with 16 bases between. The CDR3 protein is CASSQLGGRSNYGYTF. DNA for the CDR3: TGTGCCAGCAGCCAGCTGGGGGGGCGTTCCAACTATGGCTACACCTTC.

The CDR3 DNA reads TGCGCCAGCAGCTTAGAAAGATACCTCACTGAAGCTTTCTTT. The encoded protein is CASSLERYLTEAFF. The chain carries TRBV5-1 and TRBJ1-1; D is undetermined. Trimming removed 2 bases from V and 4 bases from J, with 12 bases in between. CDR1 is SGHRS, CDR2 YFSETQ, per germline. The CDR3 has 14 residues.

This clone was found once. The chain employs TRBV14 and TRBJ2-2; D not certain. Trimming left V 4 bases short and J 6 bases short, with 12 bases between. Looked up from germline, CDR1 is SGHDN and CDR2 is FVKESK. This CDR3 comprises 14 residues. CDR3 residues: CASSPQWASGELFF. DNA for the CDR3: TGTGCCAGCAGCCCCCAGTGGGCGTCCGGGGAGCTGTTTTTT.

The rearrangement uses TRBV3-1 (or the pseudogene TRBV3-2) and TRBJ1-2, with unresolved D. V gave up 1 base and J gave up 8 bases, with 17 bases separating them. The CDR3 length is 15 residues. Germline V gives CDR1 LGHDT, CDR2 YNNKEL (reference sequence). The CDR3 nucleotides are TGTGCCAGCAGCCAAGTTAATACCCCATTGGGAGGCTACACCTTC. Encoded protein: CASSQVNTPLGGYTF.